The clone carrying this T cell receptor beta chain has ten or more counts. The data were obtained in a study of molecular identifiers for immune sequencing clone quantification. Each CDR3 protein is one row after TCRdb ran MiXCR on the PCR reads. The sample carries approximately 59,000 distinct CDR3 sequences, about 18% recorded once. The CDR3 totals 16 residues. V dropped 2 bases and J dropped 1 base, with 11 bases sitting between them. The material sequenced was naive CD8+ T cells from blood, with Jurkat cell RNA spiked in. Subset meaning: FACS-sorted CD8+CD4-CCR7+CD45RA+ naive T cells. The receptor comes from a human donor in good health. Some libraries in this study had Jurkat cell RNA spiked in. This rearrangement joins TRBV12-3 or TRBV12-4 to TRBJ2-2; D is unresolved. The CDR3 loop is CASSLLLEKNTGELFF. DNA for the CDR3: TGTGCCAGCAGTTTACTTCTCGAAAAGAACACCGGGGAGCTGTTTTTT.